The T cell receptor (beta chain) under discussion was sequenced for a study of blood T cells in healthy people across ages. It was with a sample-barcoded 5' primer and a J-beta primer mix that a second PCR of about 6 to 11 cycles was run. Each of the cDNA molecules was tagged by a template-switch adaptor with 12 random nucleotides. In TCRdb, the 5' RACE reads were re-called with MiXCR into one record per CDR3 protein. The sample has 1,800,000 or so distinct CDR3 sequences, about 39% seen once. The CDR3 runs 15 residues. Trimming pared 0 bases from V and 5 bases from J, leaving 13 bases between. CDR1 and CDR2 (germline): LNHNV, YYDKDF (reference sequence). Extraction of total RNA produced a minimum of 5 micrograms from each sample.

V is TRBV15 and J is TRBJ2-5, with no clear D. The sequence was obtained from a human donor in good health. Specimen: blood. CDR3 in amino acids: CATSRDPRFRETQYF. CDR3 bases: TGTGCCACCAGCAGAGATCCAAGGTTTCGGGAGACCCAGTACTTC.